This TCR beta chain originates from a study of cytomegalovirus exposure and HLA in healthy donors. The V gene's germline CDR1 is SGDLS and CDR2 YYNGEE. The V segment lost 0 bases and the J segment 5 bases; nucleotides outside the gene matches: 3. The CDR3 covers 15 residues. The PCR used 60 Vbeta and 13 Jbeta primers. Repertoires were generated with immunoSEQ multiplex PCR, while TCRdb's copy carries only in-frame clones and drops some. The sample holds 110,000 to 150,000 clones, roughly four fifths seen once. This receptor was taken from a woman between 50 and 59 years old in good health and CMV-seropositive. The sequenced material came from PBMCs. V gene TRBV9 combines with J gene TRBJ2-2; 8 bases line up with TRBD2. The CDR3 is CASSVDPSGTGELFF. The CDR3 region has the DNA TGTGCCAGCAGCGTAGATCCTAGCGGGACCGGGGAGCTGTTTTTT.